This TCR beta chain was sequenced during a study of a mutant IDH1 vaccine in newly diagnosed glioma. Study in general: All eight of the vaccinations patients received fell in weeks 1, 3, 5, 7, 11, 15, 19 and 23.

Sample time point: week 11, during vaccination. The content of each vaccine dose was 300 ug of mutant IDH1 20-mer peptide, and topical imiquimod accompanied it. New IDH1-mutant, ATRX-lost WHO grade 3 or 4 astrocytomas occurred in donors. In regard to this clone: Its matching antigen is unknown.

General study points: Vaccination induced immune responses in approximately 93% of patients.

This CDR3 has 14 residues. The germline V gene has CDR1 SGHRS and CDR2 YFSETQ. V was shortened by 5 bases and J by 11 bases, with 22 bases between the two germline ends. Clones were read by immunoSEQ multiplex PCR, and TCRdb kept only the in-frame ones, dropping some. Here the sample spans fewer than 35,000 clones, 90% being singletons. The sequences come from PBMCs, collected from a glioma patient whose treatment included an IDH1 peptide vaccine. The chain links TRBV5-1 to TRBJ1-1; tentatively, D is TRBD1 (6 bases). The TCR was taken from a young man with glioma. The CDR3 loop reads CASRGGAEVLSAFF. CDR3 DNA: TGCGCCAGCAGAGGGGGGGCTGAGGTTCTAAGCGCTTTCTTT. Full variable domain (outside the CDR3, taken from reference TRBV5-1 and TRBJ1-1): KAGVTQTPRYLIKTRGQQVTLSCSPISGHRSVSWYQQTPGQGLQFLFEYFSETQRNKGNFPGRFSGRQFSNSRSEMNVSTLELGDSALYLCASRGGAEVLSAFFGQGTRLTVV.